These T cell receptor beta chains were read from a single sample in a study of CD8+CD57+ T cells in acquired aplastic anemia. MiXCR, run by TCRdb on the reads, gives a single entry per CDR3 protein. The sample shows about 470,000 distinct CDR3 sequences, approximately 32% of them seen only once. The material sequenced was sorted CD4+, CD8+, or CD8+CD57+ T cells (not recorded which) from PBMCs. These receptors were obtained from a human donor with aplastic anemia. Each CDR3 is given with its conserved first and last residue. Each record gives: CDR3 DNA, CDR3 protein, J gene, clone size, D gene, V gene. The D gene is left open where the match is weak. Clone size is stated in some rows and not others, as once, few, many or a class when expanded.

DNA: TGTGCCTGGAGTGGCCTAGATTACGAGCAGTACTTC; CDR3: CAWSGLDYEQYF; J: TRBJ2-7; size: -; D: -; V: TRBV30
DNA: TGTGCCAGCAGCACTCCTCCCGGGACAGGGACTGGAAACACCATATATTTT; CDR3: CASSTPPGTGTGNTIYF; J: TRBJ1-3; size: once; D: TRBD1; V: TRBV9
DNA: TGTGCCAGCAGCTTAGGGGCGACCTACACCGGGGAGCTGTTTTTT; CDR3: CASSLGATYTGELFF; J: TRBJ2-2; size: many; D: -; V: TRBV7-6
DNA: TGTGCCAGTAGTATAACTCCCGGGGAGCTGTTTTTT; CDR3: CASSITPGELFF; J: TRBJ2-2; size: -; D: -; V: TRBV19
DNA: TGCGCCAGCAGCCGCCGGACAGGGGGTAATGGGAATCCACCCCTCCACTTT; CDR3: CASSRRTGGNGNPPLHF; J: TRBJ1-6; size: -; D: TRBD1; V: TRBV4-3
DNA: TGTGCCAGCAGTATTGGGGGCCCCGAAGAGACCCAGTACTTC; CDR3: CASSIGGPEETQYF; J: TRBJ2-5; size: -; D: -; V: TRBV6-1
DNA: TGTGCCAGCAGCTTAATCAACGAGGGGGCCCAGTACTTC; CDR3: CASSLINEGAQYF; J: TRBJ2-7; size: few; D: TRBD1; V: TRBV7-3
DNA: TGTGCCAGCAGCCTCTATGGGGGACAGGGAAATTCACCCCTCCACTTT; CDR3: CASSLYGGQGNSPLHF; J: TRBJ1-6; size: many; D: TRBD1; V: TRBV7-9
DNA: TGTGCCATCAGTGAAGAAGTCAATGAGCAGTTCTTC; CDR3: CAISEEVNEQFF; J: TRBJ2-1; size: many; D: -; V: TRBV10-3
DNA: TGCGCCAGCAGTAGGACGGAACCTAATGAAAAACTGTTTTTT; CDR3: CASSRTEPNEKLFF; J: TRBJ1-4; size: many; D: -; V: TRBV10-1
DNA: TGTGCCACCAGTGATGCCGGGACAGGGGTCACAGATACGCAGTATTTT; CDR3: CATSDAGTGVTDTQYF; J: TRBJ2-3; size: -; D: TRBD1; V: TRBV24-1
DNA: TGTGCCACCAGCAGAGCGGCCCTCCACTTT; CDR3: CATSRAALHF; J: TRBJ1-6; size: -; D: -; V: TRBV15
DNA: TGTGCCAGCAGCTCGGGACAGCTTGAAGCTTTCTTT; CDR3: CASSSGQLEAFF; J: TRBJ1-1; size: -; D: TRBD1; V: TRBV7-9
DNA: TGCAGTGCTAGAGCTCCAGGGGGAGGAACTGAAGCTTTCTTT; CDR3: CSARAPGGGTEAFF; J: TRBJ1-1; size: few; D: TRBD1; V: TRBV20-1
DNA: TGCAGCGTTGAAGAGAACAGAGGGAACACTGAAGCTTTCTTT; CDR3: CSVEENRGNTEAFF; J: TRBJ1-1; size: many; D: -; V: TRBV29-1
DNA: TGTGCCAGCAGCTTCCGACGGAACTATGGCTACACCTTC; CDR3: CASSFRRNYGYTF; J: TRBJ1-2; size: few; D: -; V: TRBV5-5
DNA: TGCAGTGCGCCGGGACTCGGGGAGACCCAGTACTTC; CDR3: CSAPGLGETQYF; J: TRBJ2-5; size: -; D: -; V: TRBV20-1
DNA: TGTGCCAGTAGTAAGGGAGACAGGGTATTGTTCGAGCAGTACTTC; CDR3: CASSKGDRVLFEQYF; J: TRBJ2-7; size: few; D: TRBD1; V: TRBV19
DNA: TGCAGTGCTACGGGACAGGCCCCCTCTGGGGCCAACGTCCTGACTTTC; CDR3: CSATGQAPSGANVLTF; J: TRBJ2-6; size: few; D: TRBD1; V: TRBV20-1
DNA: TGTGCCAGCAGATCTACCGGGAGCCTCTCCTACAATGAGCAGTTCTTC; CDR3: CASRSTGSLSYNEQFF; J: TRBJ2-1; size: many; D: -; V: TRBV7-3
DNA: TGTGCCAGCAACTCGGGGGGTACGGCTGGAAACACCATATATTTT; CDR3: CASNSGGTAGNTIYF; J: TRBJ1-3; size: few; D: -; V: TRBV9
DNA: TGCAGTGCTAGTAGGTCCAGGGGGAACGGCTACACCTTC; CDR3: CSASRSRGNGYTF; J: TRBJ1-2; size: -; D: TRBD1; V: TRBV20-1
DNA: TGCAGTGCTAGAGTGGTAGCGGGATTTGGCGAGCAGTTCTTC; CDR3: CSARVVAGFGEQFF; J: TRBJ2-1; size: -; D: TRBD2; V: TRBV20-1
DNA: TGTGCCAGCAGCGTAGTGACCACCTACAATGAGCAGTTCTTC; CDR3: CASSVVTTYNEQFF; J: TRBJ2-1; size: few; D: -; V: TRBV9
DNA: TGTGCCTGGACAACGACAGGGGATTCTGGAAACACCATATATTTT; CDR3: CAWTTTGDSGNTIYF; J: TRBJ1-3; size: few; D: TRBD1; V: TRBV30
DNA: TGTGCCAGCAGCTTCGCCGGTGGAATCTACGAGCAGTACTTC; CDR3: CASSFAGGIYEQYF; J: TRBJ2-7; size: many; D: -; V: TRBV7-2
DNA: TGTGCCAGCAGCCAAAGGACAGGGACGGGGGGATCACCCCTCCACTTT; CDR3: CASSQRTGTGGSPLHF; J: TRBJ1-6; size: -; D: TRBD1; V: TRBV7-8
DNA: TGCGCCAGCTCGTCCCGTGCGGACTCTGGGGCCAACGTCCTGACTTTC; CDR3: CASSSRADSGANVLTF; J: TRBJ2-6; size: -; D: -; V: TRBV6-1
DNA: TGTGCCATCAGTGGAAACAGGGTTTATAATTCACCCCTCCACTTT; CDR3: CAISGNRVYNSPLHF; J: TRBJ1-6; size: many; D: -; V: TRBV10-3
DNA: TGTGCCACCAGCAGAGATAGGTCAATAGGGGAAAAACTGTTTTTT; CDR3: CATSRDRSIGEKLFF; J: TRBJ1-4; size: -; D: -; V: TRBV15
DNA: TGTGCCAGCAGTAGAAGGGAGTACGAGCAGTACTTC; CDR3: CASSRREYEQYF; J: TRBJ2-7; size: many; D: -; V: TRBV2
DNA: TGTGCCACCAGGTCCTTGGACGGGGTCTATGGCTACACCTTC; CDR3: CATRSLDGVYGYTF; J: TRBJ1-2; size: -; D: -; V: TRBV24-1
DNA: TGTGCCAGTCTGGGCTGGGCTGGTGAGACCCAGTACTTC; CDR3: CASLGWAGETQYF; J: TRBJ2-5; size: few; D: -; V: TRBV7-9
DNA: TGTGCCAGCAGCCTTAGCGGTTTTGAGAACCAGCCCCAGCATTTT; CDR3: CASSLSGFENQPQHF; J: TRBJ1-5; size: few; D: -; V: TRBV9
DNA: TGTGCCGGCAGCTTAGCAGGGACCCTCACTGAAGCTTTCTTT; CDR3: CAGSLAGTLTEAFF; J: TRBJ1-1; size: -; D: -; V: TRBV7-2
DNA: TGTGCCTGGAGTGCTCTAAGCCTCTCGACAGGGCGCTTC; CDR3: CAWSALSLSTGRF; J: TRBJ1-2; size: -; D: TRBD1; V: TRBV30
DNA: TGTATCAGCAGCTTAGTTTCCTACGAGCAGTACTTC; CDR3: CISSLVSYEQYF; J: TRBJ2-7; size: -; D: -; V: TRBV7-8
DNA: TGTGCCAGCAGTTTGGGCAGCTATGGCTGCACCTTC; CDR3: CASSLGSYGCTF; J: TRBJ1-2; size: -; D: -; V: TRBV12-3/TRBV12-4
DNA: TGCAGTGCTAGACATAGCGGGGGGGCAGATACGCAGTATTTT; CDR3: CSARHSGGADTQYF; J: TRBJ2-3; size: few; D: TRBD2; V: TRBV20-1
DNA: TGTGCCAGCAGACCTACACGGAATAGCAATCAGCCCCAGCATTTT; CDR3: CASRPTRNSNQPQHF; J: TRBJ1-5; size: few; D: -; V: TRBV12-3/TRBV12-4
DNA: TGCGCCAGCAGCCAAGACCCTTCTACCTACGAGCAGTACTTC; CDR3: CASSQDPSTYEQYF; J: TRBJ2-7; size: -; D: -; V: TRBV4-1
DNA: TGCAGTCCCTTGGACAGGGACACTGAAGCTTTCTTT; CDR3: CSPLDRDTEAFF; J: TRBJ1-1; size: few; D: TRBD1; V: TRBV20-1
DNA: TGTGCCAGCAGCGTAAAGGGTCGTTTGTACTTC; CDR3: CASSVKGRLYF; J: TRBJ2-5; size: few; D: -; V: TRBV11-2
DNA: TGCAGTGCTAGTGCAACTAATGAAAAACTGTTTTTT; CDR3: CSASATNEKLFF; J: TRBJ1-4; size: few; D: -; V: TRBV20-1
DNA: TGTGCCAGCAGCTTGGGCAGGGCGCTCCATGAAAAACTGTTTTTT; CDR3: CASSLGRALHEKLFF; J: TRBJ1-4; size: few; D: -; V: TRBV5-5
DNA: TGTGCCAGCAGCTTAGGGGACAGGTATGAGCAGTTCTTC; CDR3: CASSLGDRYEQFF; J: TRBJ2-1; size: -; D: TRBD1; V: TRBV7-6
DNA: TGTGCCAGCAACAACGGACAGGATTTACCCTACGAGCAGTACTTC; CDR3: CASNNGQDLPYEQYF; J: TRBJ2-7; size: few; D: TRBD1; V: TRBV12-3/TRBV12-4
DNA: TGCGCCAGCCACCAGGGCCCCGGGGAGACCCAGTACTTC; CDR3: CASHQGPGETQYF; J: TRBJ2-5; size: -; D: -; V: TRBV10-1
DNA: TGTGCCAGTAATAAGAGACAGGGGGCGGTGAATGAGCAGTTCTTC; CDR3: CASNKRQGAVNEQFF; J: TRBJ2-1; size: -; D: TRBD1; V: TRBV19
DNA: TGCAGTGCTAGAGAGGGGACAGCTGTTAATTCACCCCTCCACTTT; CDR3: CSAREGTAVNSPLHF; J: TRBJ1-6; size: many; D: TRBD1; V: TRBV20-1
DNA: TGTGCCAGCAGTTTAGCGCCGGGGACAGCTCATGGCTACACCTTC; CDR3: CASSLAPGTAHGYTF; J: TRBJ1-2; size: -; D: TRBD1; V: TRBV12-3/TRBV12-4
DNA: TGTGCCAGCAGCGGACTGGACAGGTCTAGGGCTGAAGCTTTCTTT; CDR3: CASSGLDRSRAEAFF; J: TRBJ1-1; size: -; D: TRBD1; V: TRBV7-2
DNA: TGTACCAGCAGCTTGATTGGACAGGGTGGTACTGAAGCTTTCTTT; CDR3: CTSSLIGQGGTEAFF; J: TRBJ1-1; size: once; D: TRBD1; V: TRBV7-2
DNA: TGTGCCAGCAGTTGGACAGTAGTGGGCTCGGAAGCTTTCTTT; CDR3: CASSWTVVGSEAFF; J: TRBJ1-1; size: many; D: -; V: TRBV2
DNA: TGTGCCAGCAGAGCAATGGACATATCCTACGAGCAGTACTTC; CDR3: CASRAMDISYEQYF; J: TRBJ2-7; size: -; D: -; V: TRBV6-1
DNA: TGTGCCAGCAGTGGTATAGCGGGATCCAACAATGAGCAGTTCTTC; CDR3: CASSGIAGSNNEQFF; J: TRBJ2-1; size: many; D: TRBD2; V: TRBV25-1
DNA: TGTGCCATCAGGCCGGGGTCCGGGGGGCTGTTTTTT; CDR3: CAIRPGSGGLFF; J: TRBJ2-2; size: -; D: -; V: TRBV10-3